The source of this T cell receptor (beta chain) is a study of T cells after yellow fever vaccination. Findings of the study overall: It was the secondary response that reached its peak faster, day 5 versus 15, but it was weaker. Post-booster reappearance was seen for most primary-vaccination clones (roughly 96% CD4, roughly 91% CD8).

This clonotype was found a few times. Its antigen is unknown. Universal primer sites and UMIs were introduced during 5'RACE template-switching synthesis of TCR cDNA. MiXCR, applied by TCRdb to the 5' RACE reads, yields one record per CDR3 protein. This sample has over 250,000 distinct CDR3 sequences, with roughly 3.9% found just once. The sequenced sample was PBMCs, obtained 5 days after the yellow fever booster vaccination. This sequence was found in a man aged 18 to 29 who received the YFV17D yellow fever vaccine.

This CDR3 reads CASSEDRVNTEAFF. The CDR3 region has the DNA TGCGCCAGCAGCGAGGACAGGGTGAACACTGAAGCTTTCTTT. V usage is TRBV5-1 and J usage is TRBJ1-1; 8 bases fit TRBD1. The trim removed 4 bases at V and 0 bases at J, leaving 2 bases unmatched. Germline loops: CDR1 SGHRS, CDR2 YFSETQ. CDR3 length equals 14 residues.